One and the same sample provided the 27 T cell receptor beta chains below, sequenced in a study of shared clonotypes between healthy human individuals. The protocol was immunoSEQ multiplex PCR, while the TCRdb copy is restricted to in-frame clones and leaves out a portion. The sample contains 400,000 to 500,000 clones, roughly 85% of which appear only once. The specimen was PBMCs. The receptors originated from a woman between 35 and 50 years old in good health. Some clones in this sample may be carry-over from other donors' samples.

V usage is TRBV13 and J usage is TRBJ2-1, with D perhaps matching TRBD1 (5 bases). Germline V gene lookup returns CDR1 PRHDT and CDR2 FYEKMQ (reference sequence). The CDR3 covers 14 residues. V lost 0 bases, J lost 9 bases, and 12 bases lay in between. CDR3 amino acids: CASSLGGLRGEQFF. Written as DNA, the CDR3 is TGTGCCAGCAGCTTAGGGGGGCTCCGCGGTGAGCAGTTCTTC.

V gene TRBV30 combines with J gene TRBJ1-4; a possible D gene is TRBD1 (6 bases). V was trimmed by 0 bases and J by 5 bases, leaving 13 bases between them. Germline V gives CDR1 GTSNPN, CDR2 SVGIG (reference sequence). The CDR3 contains 15 residues. As DNA, the CDR3 is TGTGCCTGGAGTGTAACGGGGACACCCAATGAAAAACTGTTTTTT. Its protein product is CAWSVTGTPNEKLFF.

V is TRBV29-1 and J is TRBJ1-1, with D uncertain. The CDR3 consists of 13 residues. Germline V gene sequence: CDR1 SQVTM, CDR2 ANQGSEA. The V and J ends lost 4 bases and 6 bases respectively, with 15 bases between them. CDR3 residues: CSVGVSIRAEAFF. The CDR3 DNA is TGCAGCGTTGGGGTCAGCATCCGGGCTGAAGCTTTCTTT.

This rearrangement joins TRBV7-2 to TRBJ1-1, with TRBD1 identical over 8 bases. Germline trimming cut 3 bases from V and 0 bases from J; bases unmatched to any gene: 3. The CDR3 is 15 amino acids. Germline V gene sequence: CDR1 SGHTA, CDR2 FQGNSA. The CDR3 DNA reads TGTGCCAGCAGCTTTGAGACAGGGGTGAACACTGAAGCTTTCTTT. Amino acids: CASSFETGVNTEAFF.

The genes are TRBV6-1 and TRBJ2-7, with TRBD1 identical over 12 bases. Germline V lookup: CDR1 MNHNS, CDR2 SASEGT. J was trimmed by 5 bases and V by 4 bases; bases with no gene match: 6. The CDR3 is 15 residues long. The CDR3 DNA is TGTGCCAGCAGTGGCTGGGACAGGGGGCTCAACGAGCAGTACTTC. It codes for CASSGWDRGLNEQYF.

Of note for this clone: A much larger clone differs by one base, so this may be a read error. This chain connects TRBV6-1 to TRBJ1-1, with TRBD1 identical over 10 bases. This CDR3 spans 15 amino acids. Unmatched junction bases numbered 7, after V lost 6 bases and J lost 3 bases. CDR1 is MNHNS, CDR2 SASEGT, per germline. CDR3 region: CASSSGQGFYTEAFF. CDR3 in DNA: TGTGCCAGCAGCTCGGGACAGGGGTTTTACACTGAAGCTTTCTTT.

This sequence joins TRBV4-1 and TRBJ1-3, with 9 bases lining up with TRBD1. V gave up 3 bases and J gave up 5 bases; unmatched junction bases: 11. The CDR3 totals 17 residues. Germline CDR1 and CDR2: MGHRA and YSYEKL. The CDR3 DNA reads as TGCGCCAGCAGCCAGACTCTCTGGACAGGGGAACGAAACACCATATATTTT. Translation: CASSQTLWTGERNTIYF.

This chain links TRBV5-1 with TRBJ2-7, with 10 nucleotides matching TRBD2. From germline, CDR1 is SGHRS and CDR2 YFSETQ. The length of the CDR3 is 17 residues. V trimming: 0 bases; J trimming: 2 bases; junction bases outside the gene matches: 8. CDR3 sequence reads: CASSLGASGSLTYEQYF. CDR3 DNA sequence: TGCGCCAGCAGCTTGGGGGCTAGCGGGAGCCTTACCTACGAGCAGTACTTC.

V usage is TRBV5-4 and J usage is TRBJ2-3; 8 bases line up with TRBD2. This CDR3 comprises 14 residues. Germline CDR1 and CDR2: SGHNT and YYREEE (reference sequence). Trimming took 1 base from V and 3 from J; bases not matched to a gene: 1. CDR3 DNA sequence: TGTGCCAGCAGCTTGAGCGGGAGAACAGATACGCAGTATTTT. Translation: CASSLSGRTDTQYF.

The V gene is TRBV18, the J gene TRBJ2-6, with D unresolved. The length of the CDR3 is 15 residues. Germline V lookup: CDR1 KGHSH, CDR2 LQKENI. Trimming cost V 0 bases and J 0 bases, with 3 bases left between them. The chain's CDR3 is CASSPPLSGANVLTF. The CDR3 DNA follows: TGTGCCAGCTCACCACCGCTCTCTGGGGCCAACGTCCTGACTTTC. Together with reference TRBV18 and TRBJ2-6, the CDR3 gives the full variable domain: NAGVMQNPRHLVRRRGQEARLRCSPMKGHSHVYWYRQLPEEGLKFMVYLQKENIIDESGMPKERFSAEFPKEGPSILRIQQVVRGDSAAYFCASSPPLSGANVLTFGAGSRLTVL.

The chain recombines TRBV18 with TRBJ2-1; 11 bases map to TRBD2. The CDR3 is made up of 17 amino acids. The germline gives CDR1 KGHSH, CDR2 LQKENI. Unmatched junction bases numbered 6, after V lost 3 bases and J lost 2 bases. Here the CDR3 DNA reads TGTGCCAGCTCACCGGGAGATAGCGGGAGGGCCTACAATGAGCAGTTCTTC. Translation: CASSPGDSGRAYNEQFF.

This clone was recorded only once. The chain links TRBV25-1 to TRBJ2-7, with D perhaps TRBD1 or TRBD2 (5 bases each). This CDR3 region has 14 residues. Germline assignment: CDR1 MGHDK and CDR2 SYGVNS. V was trimmed by 6 bases and J by 7 bases, leaving 19 bases between them. CDR3 loop: CASSGSPGTLEQYF. CDR3 coding DNA: TGTGCCAGCAGCGGTTCCCCCGGGACGCTAGAGCAGTACTTC.

The chain carries TRBV28 and TRBJ2-1, with TRBD2 matching 7 bases. This CDR3 comprises 15 residues. V shed 8 bases, J shed 7 bases, and the junction held 14 bases outside the gene matches. The germline V gene encodes CDR1 MDHEN and CDR2 SYDVKM. The DNA for the CDR3 is TGTGCCAGCCCCCCGCGTGCGGGAGTTGAAAATGAGCAGTTCTTC. This translates into CASPPRAGVENEQFF.

The chain recombines TRBV28 with TRBJ2-5; 8 positions agree with TRBD1. V lost 3 bases and J lost 5; bases outside the gene matches: 5. Germline V lookup: CDR1 MDHEN, CDR2 SYDVKM. The CDR3 has 14 residues. CDR3 protein: CASSFRQGAETQYF. The CDR3 bases are TGTGCCAGCAGTTTTCGGCAGGGGGCCGAGACCCAGTACTTC.

This clone was recorded at least ten times. Other nucleotide sequences from this sample produce the same CDR3. The J gene is TRBJ2-2, the V gene TRBV6-6, with D perhaps TRBD1 (6 bases). Looked up from germline, CDR1 is MNHNY and CDR2 is SVGAGI (reference sequence). Trimming pared 10 bases from V and 6 bases from J, leaving 15 bases between. This CDR3 contains 13 residues. The CDR3 DNA is TGTGCCACCCACAGGGCGGAGGCCGGGGAGCTGTTTTTT. This gives the protein CATHRAEAGELFF.

This rearrangement joins TRBV5-1 to TRBJ2-3, with D possibly TRBD1 on 6 matching bases. CDR3 length: 14 amino acids. The ends were cut back, 1 base at V and 4 bases at J, with 10 bases in the middle. Germline V gives CDR1 SGHRS, CDR2 YFSETQ. The CDR3 is CASSLTGYSDTQYF. In nucleotides, the CDR3 is TGCGCCAGCAGCTTGACAGGGTATTCAGATACGCAGTATTTT.

V is TRBV5-4 and J is TRBJ2-6, with D maybe TRBD2 (6 bases). CDR1 SGHNT and CDR2 YYREEE come from the germline V gene (reference sequence). CDR3 length: 16 residues. The V gene lost 5 bases and the J gene lost 0 bases, with 12 bases spanning the gap. CDR3 sequence reads: CASSGSGLSGANVLTF. The CDR3 DNA reads TGTGCCAGCAGTGGCAGCGGGCTCTCTGGGGCCAACGTCCTGACTTTC. The whole variable domain, remainder taken from reference TRBV5-4 and TRBJ2-6, is ETGVTQSPTHLIKTRGQQVTLRCSSQSGHNTVSWYQQALGQGPQFIFQYYREEENGRGNFPPRFSGLQFPNYSSELNVNALELDDSALYLCASSGSGLSGANVLTFGAGSRLTVL.

J is TRBJ2-2 and V is TRBV7-2; D unclear. The CDR3 consists of 14 residues. Trimming pared 1 base from V and 4 bases from J, leaving 7 bases between. Germline lookup yields CDR1 SGHTA and CDR2 FQGNSA. DNA of the CDR3: TGTGCCAGCAGCTTAGGGATTATCACCGGGGAGCTGTTTTTT. It yields the protein CASSLGIITGELFF.

This rearrangement joins TRBV18 to TRBJ2-2, with TRBD2 as a possible D gene (5 bases). The CDR3 runs to 15 residues. The germline V gene encodes CDR1 KGHSH and CDR2 LQKENI. V was pared by 2 bases and J by 5 bases, with 12 bases between. DNA for the CDR3: TGTGCCAGCTCACCATCCGGACTTAATACCGGGGAGCTGTTTTTT. Amino acids: CASSPSGLNTGELFF.

Details on this clone: Other DNA sequences in the sample encode the same CDR3. This chain joins TRBV5-1 and TRBJ2-5; maybe TRBD2 (6 bases). V was cut by 0 bases and J by 1 base, with 10 bases left in between. CDR3 length: 15 residues. Germline V gives CDR1 SGHRS, CDR2 YFSETQ. CDR3 nucleotide sequence: TGCGCCAGCAGCTTGGGCGGGGCTAGCCAAGAGACCCAGTACTTC. This encodes CASSLGGASQETQYF. The entire variable domain, with the rest obtained from reference TRBV5-1 and TRBJ2-5, is as follows: KAGVTQTPRYLIKTRGQQVTLSCSPISGHRSVSWYQQTPGQGLQFLFEYFSETQRNKGNFPGRFSGRQFSNSRSEMNVSTLELGDSALYLCASSLGGASQETQYFGPGTRLLVL.

This clone appeared a few times. The chain combines TRBV5-1 with TRBJ2-5; TRBD1 matches at 8 bases. The CDR3 spans 14 residues. V shed 4 bases and J 5 bases; nucleotides not matched to a gene: 7. Germline V gene sequence: CDR1 SGHRS, CDR2 YFSETQ. CDR3 residues: CASSTLTGDETQYF. The CDR3 coding sequence is TGCGCCAGCAGCACCCTGACAGGGGACGAGACCCAGTACTTC.

This chain joins TRBV6-6 and TRBJ1-5; weak D call: TRBD1 (5 bases). The CDR3 contains 13 residues. V lost 6 bases and J 4 bases, leaving 10 bases between the germline ends. CDR1 is MNHNY, CDR2 SVGAGI, per germline (reference sequence). The CDR3 spells CASRRGPNQPQHF. In nucleotides, the CDR3 is TGTGCCAGCAGGAGGGGCCCGAATCAGCCCCAGCATTTT.

This clone was detected once. The CDR3, as DNA: TGTGCCAGCAGTAGCGGGAGGGTCTACGAGCAGTACTTC. It translates to CASSSGRVYEQYF. This chain connects TRBV6-4 to TRBJ2-7; 10 bases are a match to TRBD2. Looked up from germline, CDR1 is MRHNA and CDR2 is SNTAGT. The CDR3 is made up of 13 amino acids. The V gene end was trimmed by 5 bases and the J gene end by 3 bases; junction bases not matched to a gene: 1.

This chain connects TRBV18 to TRBJ2-5; D unclear. Germline CDR1 KGHSH, CDR2 LQKENI. This CDR3 has 16 residues. Trimming removed 3 bases at V and 1 base at J, with 15 bases between. The CDR3 is CASSPERYPLQETQYF. The CDR3 DNA follows: TGTGCCAGCTCACCTGAGCGATACCCACTCCAAGAGACCCAGTACTTC.

The J gene is TRBJ2-3, the V gene TRBV7-2; the match to TRBD1 covers 9 bases. Unmatched junction bases numbered 10, after V lost 5 bases and J lost 1 base. The CDR3 loop spans 17 amino acids. Germline V CDR1 and CDR2: SGHTA, FQGNSA. The CDR3 DNA is TGTGCCAGCAGCATCGACAGGGGGGGAGCGCGCACAGATACGCAGTATTTT. This codes for CASSIDRGGARTDTQYF.

This clone has a single count. This chain uses TRBV2 with TRBJ2-1; 10 bases map to TRBD2. Germline V CDR1 and CDR2: SNHLY, FYNNEI. This CDR3 has 15 amino acids. Trimming cost V 4 bases and J 7 bases; bases outside gene matches: 7. CDR3 sequence reads: CASSAWTSGVNEQFF. The CDR3 DNA is TGTGCCAGCAGTGCCTGGACTAGCGGAGTAAATGAGCAGTTCTTC.

The chain links TRBV11-2 to TRBJ2-7; the D gene is possibly TRBD2 (6 bases). CDR1 and CDR2 (germline): SGHAT, FQNNGV. Trimming pared 7 bases from V and 0 bases from J, leaving 19 bases between. The CDR3 covers 16 residues. As DNA, the CDR3 is TGTGCCAGCATCAAGACCCGGCGGGGTAACTCCTACGAGCAGTACTTC. As protein: CASIKTRRGNSYEQYF.